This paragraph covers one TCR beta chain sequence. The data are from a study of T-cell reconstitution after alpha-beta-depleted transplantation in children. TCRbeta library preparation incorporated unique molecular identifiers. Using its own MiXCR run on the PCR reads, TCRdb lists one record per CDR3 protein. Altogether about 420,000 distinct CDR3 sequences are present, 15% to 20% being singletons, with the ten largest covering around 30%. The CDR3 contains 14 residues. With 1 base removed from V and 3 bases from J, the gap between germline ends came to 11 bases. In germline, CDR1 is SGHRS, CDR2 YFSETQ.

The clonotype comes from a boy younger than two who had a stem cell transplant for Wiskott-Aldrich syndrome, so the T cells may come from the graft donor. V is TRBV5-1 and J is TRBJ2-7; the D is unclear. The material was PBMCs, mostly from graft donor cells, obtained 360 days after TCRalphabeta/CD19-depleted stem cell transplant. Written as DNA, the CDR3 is TGCGCCAGCAGCTTGCCCGCCTACCACTACGAGCAGTACTTC. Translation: CASSLPAYHYEQYF.